The 22 T cell receptor beta chains below come from one sample, sequenced in a study of blood T cells in healthy people across ages. A J-beta primer mix and a sample-barcoded 5' primer were used in a second PCR of about 7 to 12 cycles. TCRdb re-called the 5' RACE reads with MiXCR, one entry per CDR3 protein. In the table there are 540,000 or so distinct CDR3 sequences, 20% to 30% of which are singletons. This same sample was also taken into another study, of T cells of mothers and their children.

The specimen was blood. The receptor source for this set is a boy between 10 and 17 years old in good health.

J is TRBJ2-5 and V is TRBV24-1, with 8 bases that match TRBD1. Germline CDR1 reads KGHDR; CDR2 reads SFDVKD. The V segment lost 3 bases and the J segment 5 bases; nucleotides outside the gene matches: 4. The CDR3 extends over 14 amino acids. The CDR3 region is CATSDTGGWETQYF. CDR3 DNA sequence: TGTGCCACCAGTGATACAGGGGGATGGGAGACCCAGTACTTC.

The chain recombines TRBV7-2 with TRBJ1-3; the D gene is possibly TRBD1 (6 bases). This CDR3 contains 17 residues. Trimming left V 8 bases short and J 0 bases short, with 20 bases between. CDR1 is SGHTA and CDR2 is FQGNSA in the germline V gene. CDR3: CASHAQGSLLSGNTIYF. CDR3 DNA sequence: TGTGCCAGCCACGCGCAGGGGTCCCTGCTCTCTGGAAACACCATATATTTT.

The V call is TRBV9, the J call TRBJ2-2, with 12 bases lining up with TRBD1. CDR3 length: 18 residues. The V and J ends lost 4 bases and 8 bases, in that order; junction bases with no gene match: 15. In germline, CDR1 is SGDLS, CDR2 YYNGEE. The CDR3 loop reads CASSSGTGGFELEGELFF. Here the CDR3 DNA reads TGTGCCAGCAGCTCCGGGACAGGGGGCTTTGAATTGGAGGGGGAGCTGTTTTTT.

The V call is TRBV6-6, the J call TRBJ1-5, with 7 bases fitting TRBD1. Germline CDR1 MNHNY, CDR2 SVGAGI (reference sequence). With V trimmed by 4 bases and J by 5 bases, 11 bases remained unmatched. The CDR3 is 16 residues long. This CDR3 is CASSSQQGIGHQPQHF. CDR3 DNA: TGTGCCAGCAGTTCTCAACAGGGGATTGGCCATCAGCCCCAGCATTTT.

This clonotype occurred a few times. CDR3 region: CASSFSRQETQYF. CDR3 nucleotides: TGTGCCAGCAGCTTTTCACGGCAAGAGACCCAGTACTTC. This chain links TRBV7-2 with TRBJ2-5; no definite D call. In germline, CDR1 is SGHTA, CDR2 FQGNSA. V lost 3 bases and J 2 bases, leaving 7 bases between the germline ends. This CDR3 is built from 13 residues.

This clonotype was seen a few times. Relative to the germline gene, one junction end is altered; a read error may explain this. The rearrangement links TRBV6-2 or TRBV6-3 to TRBJ2-5, with 14 bases that match TRBD2. The CDR3 is 15 residues long. Germline values: CDR1 MNHEY, CDR2 SVGEGT. In nucleotides, the CDR3 is TGTGCCAGCAGCTCGGGACTAGCGGGAGTTACGGAGCAGTGCTTC. Encoded protein: CASSSGLAGVTEQCF.

The chain has TRBV7-2 and TRBJ2-3; D is ambiguous. The length of the CDR3 is 13 residues. The germline CDR1 and CDR2 sequences are SGHTA and FQGNSA. V lost 1 base and J lost 5, with 7 bases in between. The CDR3: CASSLERLDTQYF. CDR3 coding DNA: TGTGCCAGCAGCTTAGAGCGATTAGATACGCAGTATTTT.

This clonotype occurred a few times. This sequence joins TRBV19 and TRBJ2-5, with unresolved D. V was pared by 6 bases and J by 5 bases, with 16 bases between. The CDR3 spans 14 residues. Germline assignment: CDR1 LNHDA and CDR2 SQIVND (reference sequence). The CDR3 nucleotides are TGTGCCAGTAGAAAAGACCCGTCGGAGGAGACCCAGTACTTC. Residues: CASRKDPSEETQYF.

J is TRBJ1-2 and V is TRBV4-3, with 7 bases that match TRBD1. The length of the CDR3 is 15 residues. Germline V lookup: CDR1 LGHNA, CDR2 YSLEER. V dropped 1 base and J dropped 6; count of bases not matched to a gene: 8. CDR3 in amino acids: CASSQALTGQDGYTF. Written as DNA, the CDR3 is TGCGCCAGCAGCCAAGCTCTGACAGGGCAGGATGGCTACACCTTC.

The V and J genes are TRBV29-1 and TRBJ1-1; D perhaps matches TRBD1 (6 bases). The CDR3 loop spans 15 amino acids. V was cut by 0 bases and J by 1 base, with 12 bases left in between. The germline V gene encodes CDR1 SQVTM and CDR2 ANQGSEA. The CDR3 DNA is TGCAGCGTTGAAGAGATCGCCAGGGGGAACACTGAAGCTTTCTTT. Its translation: CSVEEIARGNTEAFF.

The chain joins TRBV6-6 to TRBJ2-5; the D gene is possibly TRBD2 (5 bases). Trimming stripped 1 base from V and 8 bases from J, with 17 bases between. Germline loops: CDR1 MNHNY, CDR2 SVGAGI (reference sequence). CDR3 size: 15 residues. CDR3 DNA sequence: TGTGCCAGCAGTTACTGGGAGCGGTCGGAGGTTACCCAGTACTTC. Its translation is CASSYWERSEVTQYF.

This chain links TRBV28 with TRBJ2-7, with D possibly being TRBD1 or TRBD2 (5 bases each). Germline V CDR1 and CDR2: MDHEN, SYDVKM. Trimming removed 6 bases at V and 6 bases at J, with 18 bases between. There are 14 residues in the CDR3. This chain's CDR3 is CASSYTGTGTEQYF. The CDR3 DNA sequence: TGTGCCAGCAGCTATACGGGGACGGGAACCGAGCAGTACTTC.

V and J are TRBV25-1 and TRBJ2-1; D might be TRBD2 (6 bases). V was cut by 4 bases and J by 3 bases, with 16 bases left in between. The CDR3 is made up of 16 amino acids. Germline assignment: CDR1 MGHDK and CDR2 SYGVNS. The CDR3 region is CASSGGERGVYNEQFF. CDR3 sequence (DNA): TGTGCCAGCAGTGGGGGGGAACGCGGGGTCTACAATGAGCAGTTCTTC. The full variable domain, with the rest looked up from reference TRBV25-1 and TRBJ2-1, is EADIYQTPRYLVIGTGKKITLECSQTMGHDKMYWYQQDPGMELHLIHYSYGVNSTEKGDLSSESTVSRIRTEHFPLTLESARPSHTSQYLCASSGGERGVYNEQFFGPGTRLTVL.

This clonotype was found many times. The DNA for the CDR3 is TGTGCCAGCAGACCCTCGGGGTACACTGAAGCTTTCTTT. Protein: CASRPSGYTEAFF. This chain connects TRBV4-2 to TRBJ1-1; no clear D. The CDR3 sequence is 13 residues long. Trimming left V 6 bases short and J 3 bases short, with 11 bases between. Germline V gives CDR1 LGHNA, CDR2 YNFKEQ.

The V call is TRBV14, the J call TRBJ2-1, with D hard to call. The CDR3 has 13 amino acids. Germline V lookup: CDR1 SGHDN, CDR2 FVKESK. V lost 5 bases and J 2 bases, leaving 7 bases between the germline ends. The CDR3 loop is CASSSRAYNEQFF. CDR3 DNA: TGTGCCAGCAGCTCCCGGGCCTACAATGAGCAGTTCTTC.

This rearrangement joins TRBV7-3 to TRBJ2-6; D ambiguous. Trimming removed 6 bases from V and 2 bases from J, with 20 bases in between. CDR1 is SGHTA, CDR2 FQGTGA, per germline. The length of the CDR3 is 18 residues. CDR3: CASSAQQHFLTGANVLTF. The CDR3 DNA follows: TGTGCCAGCAGTGCCCAACAGCATTTCCTCACTGGGGCCAACGTCCTGACTTTC.

The chain is built from TRBV28 and TRBJ2-1; TRBD1 is a possible D gene (6 bases). CDR1 and CDR2 (germline): MDHEN, SYDVKM. Trimming pared 2 bases from V and 9 bases from J, leaving 11 bases between. The CDR3 consists of 13 residues. The CDR3 region is CASSLRGNLEQFF. As DNA, the CDR3 is TGTGCCAGCAGTTTAAGGGGGAACCTTGAGCAGTTCTTC.

As to this clonotype: It is likely a read error, because the conserved phenylalanine at the end of the CDR3 is missing. V is TRBV7-2 and J is TRBJ2-1; no clear D. The CDR3 totals 15 residues. From germline, CDR1 is SGHTA and CDR2 FQGNSA. The germline V and J ends were trimmed by 5 bases and 0 bases, with 11 bases remaining between them. CDR3 DNA: TGTGCCAGCAGCCATGCAGCAGACTCCTACAATGAGCAGTTCCTC. Encoded protein: CASSHAADSYNEQFL.

This clonotype showed up just a few times. This chain links TRBV5-1 with TRBJ1-4, with TRBD1 as a possible D gene (5 bases). Trimming took 3 bases from V and 8 from J, leaving 14 bases between them. Germline CDR1 and CDR2: SGHRS and YFSETQ. The CDR3 sequence is 14 residues long. The CDR3 is CASSSGRAPEKLFF. CDR3 bases: TGCGCCAGCAGCTCGGGACGGGCCCCCGAAAAACTGTTTTTT.

This clonotype was counted between two and nine times. This chain links TRBV28 with TRBJ2-5; D ambiguous. CDR1 and CDR2 (germline): MDHEN, SYDVKM. Trimming cost V 4 bases and J 5 bases, with 17 bases left between them. The CDR3 length is 15 residues. The CDR3 protein is CASSSRQTVMETQYF. The DNA for the CDR3 is TGTGCCAGCAGTTCTAGGCAGACCGTTATGGAGACCCAGTACTTC.

This rearrangement joins TRBV11-2 to TRBJ1-6; D gene uncertain. This CDR3 region has 16 residues. The V gene's germline CDR1 is SGHAT and CDR2 FQNNGV. V lost 5 bases, J lost 0 bases, and 11 bases lay in between. In DNA form, the CDR3 reads TGTGCCAGCAGCCCCCGAGGGAACTCCTATAATTCACCCCTCCACTTT. This sequence encodes CASSPRGNSYNSPLHF.

This clonotype has just a few counts. The gene calls are TRBV13 and TRBJ1-1; no clear D gene. The V gene's germline CDR1 is PRHDT and CDR2 FYEKMQ (reference sequence). The CDR3 runs to 14 residues. V shed 0 bases and J shed 5 bases, with 10 bases lying between them. CDR3 in amino acids: CASSLGRSRTEAFF. CDR3 sequence (DNA): TGTGCCAGCAGCTTAGGTCGCTCACGGACTGAAGCTTTCTTT.